This T cell receptor (beta chain) was found in a study of blood T cell repertoires in COVID-19. The V gene end was trimmed by 7 bases and the J gene end by 7 bases; junction bases not matched to a gene: 17. Germline-derived CDR1 and CDR2 are SGHKS and YYEKEE (reference sequence). The CDR3 is 16 residues long. Assay used: immunoSEQ multiplex PCR; TCRdb lists only in-frame clones, some missing. The top ten hold about 7% of the sample, which has roughly 140,000 clones, 80% to 90% seen once. The source of this sequence is a woman between 50 and 59 years old in a cohort sampled during active or convalescent COVID-19. This rearrangement joins TRBV5-5 to TRBJ1-2; 9 nucleotides align to TRBD1. The sequencing input was peripheral blood. The CDR3 DNA is TGTGCCAGCCTTCCCTATATCGGACAGGGGAGTTTTGGCTACACCTTC. Its protein is CASLPYIGQGSFGYTF.